Below are 22 T cell receptor beta chains sequenced from a single sample in a study of blood T cells in healthy people across ages. Primers used in a second PCR of roughly 6 to 12 cycles were a sample-barcoded 5' primer and a J-beta primer mix. A single record per CDR3 protein comes from TCRdb applying MiXCR to the 5' RACE reads. Among approximately 770,000 distinct CDR3 sequences, roughly 64% were seen once, and the ten largest hold 20% to 25%. Sequenced material: blood. These receptors originate from a man aged 25-45 years in good health.

The gene calls are TRBV20-1 and TRBJ2-1; no firm D call. Germline assignment: CDR1 DFQATT and CDR2 SNEGSKA (reference sequence). Trimming took off 5 bases at V and 0 bases at J, with 17 bases between the two ends. The CDR3 sequence is 16 residues long. The CDR3 bases are TGCAGTGCTCAGAAGAGATTTAGCAGCTCCTACAATGAGCAGTTCTTC. Its protein product is CSAQKRFSSSYNEQFF.

J is TRBJ2-4 and V is TRBV4-2; tentative D call: TRBD2 (7 bases). Judging by the DNA end, TRBJ2-7 fits better; the J call may be wrong. The CDR3 has 16 amino acids. The germline V gene encodes CDR1 LGHNA and CDR2 YNFKEQ. The CDR3 DNA reads TGTGCCAGCAGCCAAGAGGGGGGGGCGCAAACCTACGAGCAGTACTTC. This codes for CASSQEGGAQTYEQYF.

In this sample, this clonotype turned up a few times. The chain carries TRBV6-2 or TRBV6-3 and TRBJ2-3; TRBD2 is a possible D gene (6 bases). Germline CDR1 MNHEY, CDR2 SVGEGT. The ends were cut back, 5 bases at V and 4 bases at J, with 16 bases in the middle. The CDR3 is made up of 15 amino acids. In nucleotides, the CDR3 is TGTGCCAGCAGTGGCCGACAGCCGGGGGCAGATACGCAGTATTTT. Its protein is CASSGRQPGADTQYF.

The chain recombines TRBV18 with TRBJ2-5; 7 bases match TRBD1. Germline V CDR1 and CDR2: KGHSH, LQKENI. There are 14 residues in the CDR3. V was clipped by 5 bases and J by 2 bases; unmatched bases: 5. The CDR3 nucleotides read TGTGCCAGCTCAACGACAGGGAGACAAGAGACCCAGTACTTC. The encoded protein is CASSTTGRQETQYF.

The table lists this clonotype with a few counts. V usage is TRBV12-3 or TRBV12-4 and J usage is TRBJ2-7, with 8 bases matching TRBD2. V trimming: 4 bases; J trimming: 1 base; junction bases outside the gene matches: 3. The CDR3 spans 14 residues. The CDR3 nucleotides read TGTGCCAGCAGTTGGGCTAGCGGGTCCTACGAGCAGTACTTC. Residues: CASSWASGSYEQYF.

In DNA, the CDR3 is TGTGCCAGCAGCGCGGGATTCGGTAATTCACCCCTCCACTTT. Translation: CASSAGFGNSPLHF. The chain recombines TRBV12-3 or TRBV12-4 with TRBJ1-6; D not resolved. The V end lost 6 bases, the J end lost 6 bases, and 12 bases lay between the germline ends. The CDR3 covers 14 residues.

The V and J genes are TRBV6-5 and TRBJ2-1; D is possibly TRBD1 (5 bases). The germline gives CDR1 MNHEY, CDR2 SVGAGI. This CDR3 has 12 amino acids. Trimming took off 3 bases at V and 9 bases at J, with 9 bases between the two ends. In DNA, the CDR3 is TGTGCCAGCAGTTATTTAGACAGTGAGCAGTTCTTC. Protein sequence: CASSYLDSEQFF.

This sequence joins TRBV9 and TRBJ2-1; D perhaps matches TRBD2 (5 bases). Germline V gives CDR1 SGDLS, CDR2 YYNGEE. The CDR3 length is 13 residues. V lost 3 bases, J lost 10 bases, and 14 bases lay in between. The CDR3 region is CASSAGYSREQFF. CDR3 bases: TGTGCCAGCAGCGCGGGGTATTCGAGAGAGCAGTTCTTC.

The rearrangement joins TRBV11-1 to TRBJ2-3; the D gene is possibly TRBD2 (5 bases). V was trimmed by 0 bases and J by 5 bases, leaving 12 bases between them. Germline values: CDR1 SGHAT, CDR2 FQDESV (reference sequence). CDR3 length equals 15 residues. CDR3 protein: CASSLAPLAGDTQYF. In nucleotides, the CDR3 is TGTGCCAGCAGCTTAGCTCCCCTAGCAGGAGATACGCAGTATTTT.

This clonotype was picked up a small number of times. The chain couples TRBV12-3 or TRBV12-4 to TRBJ2-5; D gene uncertain. CDR3 length: 16 amino acids. Between the trimmed V and J ends, which lost 2 bases and 1 base, there was a span of 14 bases. CDR3: CASSLWGGLPQETQYF. CDR3 bases: TGTGCCAGCAGTTTATGGGGTGGTTTGCCCCAAGAGACCCAGTACTTC.

The table lists this clonotype with a few counts. This chain uses TRBV20-1 with TRBJ2-5; no reliable D call. Deletions cut 5 bases from V and 5 bases from J, with 12 bases between. The CDR3 is made up of 12 amino acids. Germline-derived CDR1 and CDR2 are DFQATT and SNEGSKA (reference sequence). The CDR3 is CSAPLEVETQYF. The CDR3 nucleotides read TGCAGTGCTCCCCTAGAGGTGGAGACCCAGTACTTC.

The rearrangement links TRBV20-1 to TRBJ2-5; D not resolved. The CDR3 spans 14 residues. The germline V gene encodes CDR1 DFQATT and CDR2 SNEGSKA (reference sequence). V gave up 7 bases and J gave up 1 base, with 16 bases separating them. CDR3: CSGTTGRTQETQYF. CDR3 coding DNA: TGCAGTGGTACTACGGGCCGTACCCAAGAGACCCAGTACTTC.

This clonotype was counted between two and nine times. The rearrangement links TRBV29-1 to TRBJ2-3, with D perhaps matching TRBD2 (6 bases). CDR1 is SQVTM, CDR2 ANQGSEA, per germline. The CDR3 is 11 residues long. V gave up 7 bases and J gave up 8 bases, with 13 bases separating them. The CDR3 nucleotides are TGCAGCGCAGCAGTGGGGGGTACGCAGTATTTT. As protein: CSAAVGGTQYF.

This clonotype is a singleton in its sample. The chain uses TRBV12-3 or TRBV12-4 and TRBJ2-7; D gene uncertain. This CDR3 contains 13 residues. Trimming pared 5 bases from V and 6 bases from J, leaving 14 bases between. The CDR3 DNA follows: TGTGCCAGCAGTCTAGACCCACTTACCGAGCAGTACTTC. The encoded protein is CASSLDPLTEQYF.

Here the CDR3 DNA reads TGCGCCAGCAGCTGGGGGATAAACAATGAGCAGTTCTTC. This encodes CASSWGINNEQFF. V and J are TRBV5-1 and TRBJ2-1; D is perhaps TRBD1 or TRBD2 (5 bases each). Per germline, CDR1 SGHRS and CDR2 YFSETQ. The CDR3 spans 13 residues. Trimming pared 3 bases from V and 5 bases from J, leaving 9 bases between.

The rearrangement links TRBV20-1 to TRBJ2-7; 8 positions match TRBD2. Matching the DNA end better, TRBJ2-5 makes the J call doubtful. Germline assignment: CDR1 DFQATT and CDR2 SNEGSKA (reference sequence). This CDR3 region has 12 residues. CDR3 loop: CSARPSGETQYF. The CDR3 DNA is TGCAGTGCTAGGCCTAGCGGGGAGACCCAGTACTTC.

This clonotype has at least ten counts. The genes are TRBV6-2 or TRBV6-3 and TRBJ2-7, with 7 bases that match TRBD2. V lost 0 bases and J lost 3; bases outside the gene matches: 8. This CDR3 spans 16 amino acids. Looked up from germline, CDR1 is MNHEY and CDR2 is SVGEGT. In DNA form, the CDR3 reads TGTGCCAGCAGTTACTCGGTGGCTAGCGGCTACTACGAGCAGTACTTC. This sequence encodes CASSYSVASGYYEQYF.

This chain links TRBV30 with TRBJ2-7, with unresolved D. The CDR3 is made up of 12 amino acids. The V end was cut by 3 bases, the J end by 1 base, with 7 bases between. Germline loops: CDR1 GTSNPN, CDR2 SVGIG (reference sequence). The DNA of the CDR3 is TGTGCCTGGAGGGAAACATCCTACGAGCAGTACTTC. Residues: CAWRETSYEQYF.

The count of this clonotype is one. V usage is TRBV12-3 or TRBV12-4 and J usage is TRBJ2-3; D gene uncertain. CDR3 length: 14 amino acids. V dropped 3 bases and J dropped 2 bases, with 9 bases sitting between them. CDR3 DNA sequence: TGTGCCAGCAGTTTTCCCCAGACCACAGATACGCAGTATTTT. This translates into CASSFPQTTDTQYF.

The V and J genes are TRBV11-2 and TRBJ2-5; 11 nucleotides line up with TRBD2. J lost 0 bases, V lost 5 bases, and 14 bases had no gene match. The CDR3 has 19 amino acids. CDR1 is SGHAT and CDR2 is FQNNGV in the germline V gene. The CDR3 DNA reads as TGTGCCAGCAGCCTGAGACTGGGACTAGCGGCGTCCCACCAAGAGACCCAGTACTTC. It specifies CASSLRLGLAASHQETQYF. Variable domain in full (rest from reference TRBV11-2 and TRBJ2-5): EAGVAQSPRYKIIEKRQSVAFWCNPISGHATLYWYQQILGQGPKLLIQFQNNGVVDDSQLPKDRFSAERLKGVDSTLKIQPAKLEDSAVYLCASSLRLGLAASHQETQYFGPGTRLLVL.

The J gene is TRBJ2-7, the V gene TRBV7-8, with D possibly being TRBD1 (7 bases). The CDR3 is 14 residues long. The germline gives CDR1 SGHVS, CDR2 FQNEAQ. The V and J ends lost 4 bases and 2 bases respectively, with 12 bases between them. The CDR3 sequence is CASSYAGQTYEQYF. As DNA, the CDR3 is TGTGCCAGCAGCTACGCGGGACAGACCTACGAGCAGTACTTC.

This clonotype was recorded only once. A read error may account for a junction end that differs from germline. The V call is TRBV27, the J call TRBJ2-1, with D possibly being TRBD1 (6 bases). Germline values: CDR1 MNHEY, CDR2 SMNVEV (reference sequence). CDR3 length: 16 residues. CDR3 loop: CAGSADRQGKWYEQFF. CDR3 bases: TGTGCCGGCAGCGCCGACAGGCAGGGGAAGTGGTATGAGCAGTTCTTC.